These 32 T cell receptor beta chains came from one sample sequenced in a study of T cell changes during pregnancy in multiple sclerosis. Generated by immunoSEQ multiplex PCR, the TCRdb table keeps only in-frame clones and is missing some. The table shows about 100,000 clones, with around 93% occurring only once. The sequences come from peripheral blood, collected after pregnancy. The receptors originated from a female donor with multiple sclerosis, enrolled in a pregnancy study.

This clone was picked up one time. The rearrangement joins TRBV18 to TRBJ2-3, with D possibly TRBD1 on 5 matching bases. The V gene lost 5 bases and the J gene lost 3 bases, with 12 bases spanning the gap. CDR1 is KGHSH and CDR2 is LQKENI in the germline V gene. The CDR3 has 14 residues. CDR3 coding DNA: TGTGCCAGCTCATTGGTCAGGGCGACAGATACGCAGTATTTT. Its protein product is CASSLVRATDTQYF. Based on the CDR3 plus reference TRBV18 and TRBJ2-3, the full variable domain is NAGVMQNPRHLVRRRGQEARLRCSPMKGHSHVYWYRQLPEEGLKFMVYLQKENIIDESGMPKERFSAEFPKEGPSILRIQQVVRGDSAAYFCASSLVRATDTQYFGPGTRLTVL.

This chain connects TRBV9 to TRBJ2-1; D is unresolved. From germline, CDR1 is SGDLS and CDR2 YYNGEE. This CDR3 spans 13 amino acids. V was cut by 4 bases and J by 0 bases, with 5 bases left in between. CDR3 in amino acids: CASSLSSYNEQFF. The CDR3, as DNA: TGTGCCAGCAGCTTGAGCTCCTACAATGAGCAGTTCTTC.

The chain recombines TRBV19 with TRBJ2-7, with TRBD1 identical over 8 bases. Germline V gene data show CDR1 as LNHDA and CDR2 as SQIVND (reference sequence). With 8 bases clipped from V and 6 bases from J, the junction kept 9 bases outside the gene matches. The CDR3 is 13 residues long. CDR3 DNA sequence: TGTGCCAGTCGAAGGACAGGGCAAGGCGAGCAGTACTTC. Its protein is CASRRTGQGEQYF.

The chain carries TRBV5-1 and TRBJ1-3, with no clear D. Trimming took 4 bases from V and 0 from J, leaving 8 bases between them. CDR1 and CDR2 from the germline V gene are SGHRS and YFSETQ. The CDR3 is 14 residues long. The CDR3 loop is CASSLLGSGNTIYF. CDR3 bases: TGCGCCAGCAGCCTTCTCGGCTCTGGAAACACCATATATTTT.

V and J are TRBV5-1 and TRBJ2-2, with unresolved D. V gave up 4 bases and J gave up 6 bases, with 16 bases separating them. CDR1 is SGHRS, CDR2 YFSETQ, per germline. There are 15 residues in the CDR3. CDR3 loop: CASSRPTPTAGELFF. CDR3 in DNA: TGCGCCAGCAGCCGACCGACCCCGACTGCCGGGGAGCTGTTTTTT.

V is TRBV6-4 and J is TRBJ1-1; no reliable D call. Trimming pared 2 bases from V and 3 bases from J, leaving 10 bases between. Germline V gene data show CDR1 as MRHNA and CDR2 as SNTAGT. The CDR3 covers 14 residues. The CDR3 region has the DNA TGTGCCAGCAGTGACGAGCAGGCCCACACTGAAGCTTTCTTT. Translation gives CASSDEQAHTEAFF.

The V gene is TRBV11-2, the J gene TRBJ2-7, with D perhaps TRBD2 (6 bases). The germline V gene has CDR1 SGHAT and CDR2 FQNNGV. V was cut by 5 bases and J by 1 base, with 15 bases left in between. The CDR3 has 15 amino acids. CDR3 bases: TGTGCCAGCAGCCAACGGGACTTGGGGTCCTACGAGCAGTACTTC. It specifies CASSQRDLGSYEQYF.

The chain couples TRBV5-4 to TRBJ2-7, with 8 bases aligning to TRBD2. J gave up 6 bases and V 0 bases, and 11 bases lay outside the gene matches. This CDR3 has 16 amino acids. Germline V lookup: CDR1 SGHNT, CDR2 YYREEE (reference sequence). The CDR3 sequence is CASSLDPGLGQGEQYF. CDR3 DNA: TGTGCCAGCAGCTTGGATCCGGGACTAGGGCAAGGCGAGCAGTACTTC. Full variable domain (missing parts from reference TRBV5-4 and TRBJ2-7): ETGVTQSPTHLIKTRGQQVTLRCSSQSGHNTVSWYQQALGQGPQFIFQYYREEENGRGNFPPRFSGLQFPNYSSELNVNALELDDSALYLCASSLDPGLGQGEQYFGPGTRLTVT.

This clone has only a few counts. The V gene is TRBV19, the J gene TRBJ1-2; TRBD1 aligns across 10 bases. Germline trimming cut 7 bases from V and 5 bases from J; bases unmatched to any gene: 28. CDR3 length: 21 residues. Germline lookup yields CDR1 LNHDA and CDR2 SQIVND (reference sequence). The CDR3 loop reads CASTSRLPSGTGEFTRYGYTF. Here the CDR3 DNA reads TGTGCCAGTACCTCCCGCTTACCTTCCGGGACAGGGGAATTTACGCGATATGGCTACACCTTC.

The V gene is TRBV30, the J gene TRBJ2-1; TRBD2 aligns across 10 bases. The CDR3 spans 18 residues. CDR1 is GTSNPN and CDR2 is SVGIG in the germline V gene (reference sequence). Germline trimming cut 1 base from V and 9 bases from J; bases unmatched to any gene: 18. CDR3 loop: CAWSGDSLAGVRMGEQFF. The CDR3 DNA sequence: TGTGCCTGGAGTGGGGACAGCCTAGCGGGAGTTAGGATGGGTGAGCAGTTCTTC.

For the CDR3, the DNA is TGTGCCAGCAGGGGACTAGCGGGAGGGCCAGGATCCTACAATGAGCAGTTCTTC. Translated, it gives CASRGLAGGPGSYNEQFF. The gene calls are TRBV2 and TRBJ2-1; 16 bases match TRBD2. In germline, CDR1 is SNHLY, CDR2 FYNNEI. With 6 bases clipped from V and 1 base from J, the junction kept 6 bases outside the gene matches. The CDR3 consists of 18 residues.

The V call is TRBV6-6, the J call TRBJ1-2; D might be TRBD1 (6 bases). The germline V and J ends were trimmed by 6 bases and 2 bases, with 13 bases remaining between them. There are 14 residues in the CDR3. Germline CDR1 and CDR2: MNHNY and SVGAGI (reference sequence). CDR3 sequence: CASSPGGGNYGYTF. CDR3 in DNA: TGTGCCAGCAGCCCCGGGGGGGGCAACTATGGCTACACCTTC.

This chain connects TRBV28 to TRBJ1-5; 8 bases fit TRBD1. Germline assignment: CDR1 MDHEN and CDR2 SYDVKM. Germline trimming cut 5 bases from V and 1 base from J; bases unmatched to any gene: 7. The CDR3 runs 16 residues. In DNA, the CDR3 is TGTGCCAGCAGTCCCAGGACAGGGTCGAGCAATCAGCCCCAGCATTTT. Its protein product is CASSPRTGSSNQPQHF.

Only a few counts were recorded for this clone. This chain connects TRBV29-1 to TRBJ2-3; a possible D gene is TRBD2 (6 bases). Germline loops: CDR1 SQVTM, CDR2 ANQGSEA. Trimming stripped 8 bases from V and 4 bases from J, with 13 bases between. This CDR3 is built from 12 residues. The CDR3 region is CSFVRGPDTQYF. CDR3 sequence (DNA): TGCAGCTTCGTGCGGGGTCCAGATACGCAGTATTTT.

The chain recombines TRBV11-3 with TRBJ1-1; 9 positions agree with TRBD1. With 0 bases clipped from V and 5 bases from J, the junction kept 1 base outside the gene matches. Germline V lookup: CDR1 SGHNT, CDR2 YENEEA. The CDR3 is 14 residues long. The CDR3 DNA sequence: TGTGCCAGCAGCTTAGAGACAGGGGGAACTGAAGCTTTCTTT. Translation: CASSLETGGTEAFF. Filled out from reference TRBV11-3 and TRBJ1-1, the complete variable domain reads EAGVVQSPRYKIIEKKQPVAFWCNPISGHNTLYWYLQNLGQGPELLIRYENEEAVDDSQLPKDRFSAERLKGVDSTLKIQPAELGDSAVYLCASSLETGGTEAFFGQGTRLTVV.

The V and J genes are TRBV18 and TRBJ1-2; 7 positions agree with TRBD1. In germline, CDR1 is KGHSH, CDR2 LQKENI. CDR3 length: 16 residues. V was clipped by 2 bases and J by 3 bases; unmatched bases: 9. The CDR3 loop reads CASSPEFTTGDYGYTF. The DNA for the CDR3 is TGTGCCAGCTCACCAGAATTTACCACAGGGGACTATGGCTACACCTTC. Full variable domain (remainder filled in from reference TRBV18 and TRBJ1-2): NAGVMQNPRHLVRRRGQEARLRCSPMKGHSHVYWYRQLPEEGLKFMVYLQKENIIDESGMPKERFSAEFPKEGPSILRIQQVVRGDSAAYFCASSPEFTTGDYGYTFGSGTRLTVV.

The count of this clone is one. The J gene is TRBJ2-7, the V gene TRBV7-2, with 15 bases lining up with TRBD2. The CDR3 sequence is 15 residues long. V trimming: 4 bases; J trimming: 7 bases; junction bases outside the gene matches: 5. Germline CDR1 reads SGHTA; CDR2 reads FQGNSA. This CDR3 reads CASSSGLAGGGEQYF. Written as DNA, the CDR3 is TGTGCCAGCAGCTCGGGACTAGCGGGAGGTGGGGAGCAGTACTTC. The variable domain in full, with the rest retrieved from reference TRBV7-2 and TRBJ2-7, is GAGVSQSPSNKVTEKGKDVELRCDPISGHTALYWYRQSLGQGLEFLIYFQGNSAPDKSGLPSDRFSAERTGGSVSTLTIQRTQQEDSAVYLCASSSGLAGGGEQYFGPGTRLTVT.

This chain links TRBV6-6 with TRBJ1-6; 8 bases match TRBD1. This CDR3 has 15 amino acids. V shed 0 bases, J shed 9 bases, and the junction held 4 bases outside the gene matches. CDR1 is MNHNY, CDR2 SVGAGI, per germline (reference sequence). This chain's CDR3 is CASSYSQGAGSPLHF. The CDR3 region has the DNA TGTGCCAGCAGTTACTCTCAGGGGGCTGGTTCACCCCTCCACTTT.

The V call is TRBV2, the J call TRBJ2-7; perhaps TRBD1 as D (5 bases). Per germline, CDR1 SNHLY and CDR2 FYNNEI. Trimming removed 5 bases from V and 2 bases from J, with 7 bases in between. The CDR3 has 12 amino acids. CDR3: CASSRQTYEQYF. CDR3 DNA: TGTGCCAGCAGTCGACAGACCTACGAGCAGTACTTC.

V and J are TRBV5-1 and TRBJ1-1, with a possible D match to TRBD1 (6 bases). Germline V gene data show CDR1 as SGHRS and CDR2 as YFSETQ. The CDR3 is 11 residues long. Between the trimmed V and J ends, which lost 2 bases and 8 bases, there was a span of 7 bases. The CDR3 loop is CASSFGTEAFF. The CDR3 DNA follows: TGCGCCAGCAGCTTCGGGACAGAAGCTTTCTTT.

The chain joins TRBV7-2 to TRBJ1-2; D is possibly TRBD1 (5 bases). CDR1 and CDR2 (germline): SGHTA, FQGNSA. There are 14 residues in the CDR3. Trimming took off 5 bases at V and 4 bases at J, with 14 bases between the two ends. The CDR3 region has the DNA TGTGCCAGCAGCCCCTGGACATCTGCCTATGGCTACACCTTC. Protein: CASSPWTSAYGYTF.

The chain employs TRBV28 and TRBJ1-3, with D possibly TRBD1 on 5 matching bases. Germline V gene data show CDR1 as MDHEN and CDR2 as SYDVKM. This CDR3 region has 16 residues. Trimming took off 1 base at V and 2 bases at J, with 12 bases between the two ends. CDR3 amino acids: CASSLLIGAAGNTIYF. The CDR3 coding sequence is TGTGCCAGCAGTTTATTGATTGGGGCGGCTGGAAACACCATATATTTT.

The chain joins TRBV2 to TRBJ2-3; D is uncertain. Germline V lookup: CDR1 SNHLY, CDR2 FYNNEI. V lost 8 bases to trimming and J lost 2 bases, with 8 bases between them. This CDR3 region has 12 residues. Here the CDR3 reads CASHENTDTQYF. DNA for the CDR3: TGTGCCAGCCACGAGAACACAGATACGCAGTATTTT. Full variable domain (outside the CDR3, taken from reference TRBV2 and TRBJ2-3): EPEVTQTPSHQVTQMGQEVILRCVPISNHLYFYWYRQILGQKVEFLVSFYNNEISEKSEIFDDQFSVERPDGSNFTLKIRSTKLEDSAMYFCASHENTDTQYFGPGTRLTVL.

This rearrangement joins TRBV5-4 to TRBJ2-1; tentatively, D is TRBD2 (6 bases). Per germline, CDR1 SGHNT and CDR2 YYREEE (reference sequence). This CDR3 contains 16 residues. The V and J ends lost 2 bases and 0 bases respectively, with 12 bases between them. The CDR3 nucleotides are TGTGCCAGCAGCTTTTATACGACTAGCTCCTACAATGAGCAGTTCTTC. This gives the protein CASSFYTTSSYNEQFF.

For the CDR3, the DNA is TGTGCCAGCAGCATTGGGACAGGGAGCACAGATACGCAGTATTTT. It yields the protein CASSIGTGSTDTQYF. This chain joins TRBV11-2 and TRBJ2-3; 9 nucleotides line up with TRBD1. The CDR3 spans 15 residues. Unmatched junction bases numbered 3, after V lost 5 bases and J lost 0 bases. CDR1 is SGHAT and CDR2 is FQNNGV in the germline V gene.

This sequence joins TRBV6-5 and TRBJ1-5, with D tentatively TRBD1 (6 bases). Per germline, CDR1 MNHEY and CDR2 SVGAGI. Trimming left V 5 bases short and J 6 bases short, with 11 bases between. The CDR3 is 13 amino acids. This chain's CDR3 is CASSKGGSQPQHF. As DNA, the CDR3 is TGTGCCAGCAGTAAGGGGGGGAGTCAGCCCCAGCATTTT.

V and J are TRBV6-1 and TRBJ1-2; D is unresolved. Germline V CDR1 and CDR2: MNHNS, SASEGT. V was clipped by 3 bases and J by 4 bases, with 6 bases between them. The CDR3 has 12 amino acids. Here the CDR3 reads CASSDGPYGYTF. The CDR3 coding sequence is TGTGCCAGCAGTGATGGGCCCTATGGCTACACCTTC.

V gene TRBV11-3 combines with J gene TRBJ2-7, with D perhaps matching TRBD1 (6 bases). Trimming removed 5 bases from V and 7 bases from J, with 18 bases in between. This CDR3 has 14 amino acids. CDR1 SGHNT and CDR2 YENEEA come from the germline V gene. This CDR3 reads CASSPEWGRLEQYF. For the CDR3, the DNA is TGTGCCAGCAGCCCGGAGTGGGGGCGGTTGGAGCAGTACTTC.

The gene calls are TRBV19 and TRBJ1-2, with 8 nucleotides matching TRBD1. This CDR3 has 13 amino acids. V lost 6 bases to trimming and J lost 3 bases; unmatched junction nucleotides: 3. Germline V gene data show CDR1 as LNHDA and CDR2 as SQIVND (reference sequence). The CDR3 coding sequence is TGTGCCAGTAGGACGACAGGGGACTATGGCTACACCTTC. This encodes CASRTTGDYGYTF.

The chain carries TRBV29-1 and TRBJ2-2; D is uncertain. This CDR3 spans 12 amino acids. The ends were cut back, 2 bases at V and 2 bases at J, with 3 bases in the middle. Germline values: CDR1 SQVTM, CDR2 ANQGSEA. The CDR3 loop is CSVEHNTGELFF. As DNA, the CDR3 is TGCAGCGTTGAACATAACACCGGGGAGCTGTTTTTT.

The chain couples TRBV7-3 to TRBJ2-5; TRBD1 is a possible D gene (6 bases). This CDR3 has 17 residues. CDR1 and CDR2 from the germline V gene are SGHTA and FQGTGA. V gave up 5 bases and J gave up 4 bases, with 23 bases separating them. The CDR3 loop reads CASSLSPGGHKGETQYF. The CDR3 DNA is TGTGCCAGCAGCCTCTCACCTGGGGGACACAAAGGAGAGACCCAGTACTTC.

The chain couples TRBV7-2 to TRBJ1-1; D is possibly TRBD1 (5 bases). Per germline, CDR1 SGHTA and CDR2 FQGNSA. The CDR3 loop spans 13 amino acids. The ends were cut back, 2 bases at V and 4 bases at J, with 8 bases in the middle. CDR3 DNA sequence: TGTGCCAGCAGCTTAAGACAGTTCACTGAAGCTTTCTTT. It translates to CASSLRQFTEAFF.